The 8 T cell receptor beta chains below were found in one sample sequenced in a study of T cell responses to AZD1222 COVID-19 vaccine. The protocol was immunoSEQ multiplex PCR, while the TCRdb copy is restricted to in-frame clones and leaves out a portion. The table lists more than 250,000 clones, 85% to 95% of them singletons. The source material was peripheral blood, sampled on day 0 of AZD1222 vaccination. Every receptor here comes from an adult in good health.

The chain has TRBV7-9 and TRBJ1-1, with TRBD1 matching 11 bases. The germline V gene has CDR1 SEHNR and CDR2 FQNEAQ (reference sequence). This CDR3 region has 18 residues. Trimming took 6 bases from V and 1 from J; bases not matched to a gene: 13. This CDR3 is CASRPPRDRGFRNTEAFF. The CDR3 nucleotides are TGTGCCAGCAGACCACCTCGGGACAGGGGGTTTCGGAACACTGAAGCTTTCTTT. Filled out from reference TRBV7-9 and TRBJ1-1, the complete variable domain reads DTGVSQNPRHKITKRGQNVTFRCDPISEHNRLYWYRQTLGQGPEFLTYFQNEAQLEKSRLLSDRFSAERPKGSFSTLEIQRTEQGDSAMYLCASRPPRDRGFRNTEAFFGQGTRLTVV.

This sequence joins TRBV18 and TRBJ1-3; D remains unclear. V was clipped by 3 bases and J by 2 bases, with 11 bases between them. The CDR3 totals 15 residues. Looked up from germline, CDR1 is KGHSH and CDR2 is LQKENI. The CDR3 coding sequence is TGTGCCAGCTCACCCGGCACCGAGGCTGGAAACACCATATATTTT. It specifies CASSPGTEAGNTIYF.

The V and J genes are TRBV28 and TRBJ2-5, with TRBD1 matching over 8 bases. Germline values: CDR1 MDHEN, CDR2 SYDVKM. V gave up 8 bases and J gave up 7 bases; unmatched junction bases: 12. CDR3 length equals 14 residues. The CDR3 reads CASGLQGVRMTQYF. The DNA of the CDR3 is TGTGCCAGCGGTCTACAGGGGGTCAGGATGACCCAGTACTTC.

The rearrangement links TRBV2 to TRBJ2-2; 9 nucleotides match TRBD2. The length of the CDR3 is 14 residues. The germline gives CDR1 SNHLY, CDR2 FYNNEI. Trimming took 5 bases from V and 7 from J; bases not matched to a gene: 5. The DNA for the CDR3 is TGTGCCAGCAGTCGAGCGGGGGGCATCGGGGAGCTGTTTTTT. This translates into CASSRAGGIGELFF.

DNA for the CDR3: TGTGCCAGCAGTGTGGGACTAGCGGGGGACGAGCAGTACTTC. It specifies CASSVGLAGDEQYF. V is TRBV2 and J is TRBJ2-7; 14 bases match TRBD2. CDR1 is SNHLY, CDR2 FYNNEI, per germline. With 4 bases clipped from V and 5 bases from J, the junction kept 1 base outside the gene matches. The CDR3 is 14 residues long.

The J gene is TRBJ2-7, the V gene TRBV6-2 or TRBV6-3, with a weak D call TRBD2 (6 bases). The CDR3 spans 14 residues. CDR1 is MNHEY and CDR2 is SVGEGT in the germline V gene. V was cut by 2 bases and J by 3 bases, with 11 bases left in between. The CDR3 here is CASSYGIGGYEQYF. The CDR3 DNA reads as TGTGCCAGCAGTTACGGGATCGGGGGCTACGAGCAGTACTTC.

CDR3 sequence reads: CASSQEQANQPQHF. The CDR3 DNA reads TGCGCCAGCAGCCAAGAGCAGGCCAATCAGCCCCAGCATTTT. The rearrangement joins TRBV4-1 to TRBJ1-5; D is uncertain. Germline V gene data show CDR1 as MGHRA and CDR2 as YSYEKL. Trimming left V 0 bases short and J 3 bases short, with 6 bases between. The CDR3 has 14 amino acids.

The rearrangement joins TRBV5-4 to TRBJ1-1; D remains unclear. Germline CDR1 SGHNT, CDR2 YYREEE (reference sequence). Deletions cut 9 bases from V and 5 bases from J, with 14 bases between. The CDR3 is made up of 12 amino acids. The CDR3 loop reads CATRRSGTEAFF. The CDR3 DNA follows: TGTGCCACCCGAAGGAGTGGGACTGAAGCTTTCTTT.